This T cell receptor beta chain emerged from a study of vaccination and CD4 T cells after COVID-19. Background on the study: Timing of post-vaccine sample collection was a median 72 days after dose two, with a range of 14 to 241. Study-wide results and limits: In median terms, SARS-CoV-2-reactive clonotypes went from approximately 21 to 40, a nonsignificant rise.

Treatment denoted: roughly ten-day PBMC culture with coronavirus spike peptide pools or control peptides (ViraFEST assay). CDR1 and CDR2 from the germline V gene are WSHSY and SAAADI. The CDR3 runs to 13 residues. V was clipped by 7 bases and J by 3 bases; unmatched bases: 2. Sequencing of the DNA from cultured CD4+ T cells was carried out with the Oncomine TCR Beta short-read assay. TCRdb reanalysed the PCR reads using MiXCR and keeps one entry per CDR3 protein. The repertoire holds 15,000 or so distinct CDR3 sequences, roughly half seen once, with roughly a quarter in the top ten. Comments on this clonotype: The antigen remains undetermined.

The chain employs TRBV10-2 and TRBJ2-5; 10 positions agree with TRBD2. The receptor comes from a human donor with COVID-19. The specimen was cultured CD4+ T cells from blood, collected after SARS-CoV-2 vaccination. Here the CDR3 reads CASKLAGEETQYF. CDR3 coding DNA: TGCGCCAGCAAGCTAGCGGGGGAAGAGACCCAGTACTTC.